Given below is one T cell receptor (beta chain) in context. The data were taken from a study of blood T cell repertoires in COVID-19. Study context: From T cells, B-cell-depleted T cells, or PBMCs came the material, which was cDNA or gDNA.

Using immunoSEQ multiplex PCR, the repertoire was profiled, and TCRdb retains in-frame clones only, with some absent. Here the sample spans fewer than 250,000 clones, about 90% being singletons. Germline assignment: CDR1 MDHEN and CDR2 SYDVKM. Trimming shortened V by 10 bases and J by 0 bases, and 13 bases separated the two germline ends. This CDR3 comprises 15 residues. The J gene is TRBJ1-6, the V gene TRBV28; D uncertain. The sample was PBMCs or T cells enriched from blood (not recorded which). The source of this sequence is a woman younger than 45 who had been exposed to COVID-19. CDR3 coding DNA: TGTGCCACCGGAGGTGGTAACTCCTATAATTCACCCCTCCACTTT. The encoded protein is CATGGGNSYNSPLHF. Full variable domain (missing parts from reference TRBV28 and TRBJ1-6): DVKVTQSSRYLVKRTGEKVFLECVQDMDHENMFWYRQDPGLGLRLIYFSYDVKMKEKGDIPEGYSVSREKKERFSLILESASTNQTSMYLCATGGGNSYNSPLHFGNGTRLTVT.